This entry concerns a single T cell receptor (beta chain). The antigen remains undetermined. Assay: immunoSEQ multiplex PCR; the TCRdb copy retains only in-frame clones and omits some. The table records about 79,000 clones, about 85% of them present only once. This CDR3 has 16 amino acids. CDR1 MDHEN and CDR2 SYDVKM come from the germline V gene. After removal of 2 bases from V and 8 bases from J, the junction contained 9 bases not matched to a gene. These data come from a study of OX40 agonist ivuxolimab in advanced cancers. Study background: Dose-escalation cases comprised hepatocellular carcinoma, melanoma, renal cell or head and neck cancer. General observations from the study: Also present in some nonresponders was a low level of normalized T-cell clonal expansion.

The chain is built from TRBV28 and TRBJ2-1; 10 bases agree with TRBD2. This TCR derives from an adult with an advanced solid tumor such as melanoma, head and neck, liver or kidney cancer. Source: CD4+ or CD8+ T cells sorted from blood, taken in a trial of the OX40 agonist ivuxolimab. The CDR3 region is CASSLIVSGRIDEQFF. CDR3 nucleotides: TGTGCCAGCAGTTTAATCGTTAGCGGGAGGATAGATGAGCAGTTCTTC.